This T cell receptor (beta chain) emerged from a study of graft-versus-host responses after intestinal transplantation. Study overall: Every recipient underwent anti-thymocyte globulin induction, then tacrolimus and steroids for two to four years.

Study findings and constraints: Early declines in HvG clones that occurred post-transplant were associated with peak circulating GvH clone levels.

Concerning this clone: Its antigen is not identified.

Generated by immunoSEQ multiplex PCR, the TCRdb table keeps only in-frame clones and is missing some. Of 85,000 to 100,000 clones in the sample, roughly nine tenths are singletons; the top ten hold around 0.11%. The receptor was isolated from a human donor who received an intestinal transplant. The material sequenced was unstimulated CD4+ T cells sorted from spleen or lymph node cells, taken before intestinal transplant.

The CDR3 sequence is CSASHGGGYTF. The CDR3 DNA is TGCAGTGCTAGCCACGGGGGGGGCTACACCTTC. The gene calls are TRBV20-1 and TRBJ1-2; D perhaps matches TRBD1 (5 bases). Trimming cost V 3 bases and J 8 bases, with 10 bases left between them. CDR1 and CDR2 from the germline V gene are DFQATT and SNEGSKA (reference sequence). The CDR3 runs to 11 residues.